What follows is one TCR beta chain and its context. The antigen is undetermined. This entry is derived from a study of shared clonotypes between healthy human individuals. Study conclusions and caveats: Compared with clonotypes that all four donors shared, non-shared clonotypes had lower generation probabilities. The study generally estimated greater richness for naive than memory subsets.

For each subset, genomic DNA was distributed in equal portions over several immunoSEQ plates. Libraries were prepared by immunoSEQ multiplex PCR; TCRdb keeps only in-frame clonotypes and omits some of them. The table shows a few million clones, with approximately 95% occurring only once. The CDR3 is made up of 12 amino acids. Looked up from germline, CDR1 is SGDLS and CDR2 is YYNGEE. Trimming cost V 1 base and J 8 bases, with 9 bases left between them. The sample was naive CD4+ T cells sorted from blood. Noted subset: CD45RA+ positively selected. The V gene is TRBV9, the J gene TRBJ1-2, with a possible D match to TRBD1 (5 bases). The clonotype was recovered from a man between 18 and 35 years old in good health. The CDR3 region is CASSVQGLGYTF. DNA of the CDR3: TGTGCCAGCAGCGTACAGGGACTCGGCTACACCTTC.